Detailed here is one T cell receptor (beta chain). Its target is not known. A read error may explain this, as a much larger clone is one base away. This sample was taken from a study of T cell repertoires in cytomegalovirus infection. For the study at large: CMV infection together with matching HLA type was indicated by public TCR beta signatures.

TCRdb analysed the reads with MiXCR anew, one entry per CDR3 protein. This sample has around 530,000 distinct CDR3 sequences, with 26% found just once. CDR1 and CDR2 from the germline V gene are SGHTA and FQGNSA. V shed 1 base and J shed 8 bases, with 17 bases lying between them. This CDR3 has 16 residues. Study-wide findings and caveats: The cumulative frequency of public TCR beta families distinguished individuals who carried CMV together with the relevant HLA. Ex vivo, HLA-C-restricted CMV-specific TCR beta clonotypes prevailed over the rest of the response.

The material sequenced was PBMCs. The chain is built from TRBV7-2 and TRBJ1-4; the D gene is possibly TRBD1 (6 bases). This receptor was taken from a human donor in good health (CMV status not recorded). Some clones in this sample may be carry-over from other donors' samples. The CDR3 spells CASSLGLTGRLEKLFF. Here the CDR3 DNA reads TGTGCCAGCAGCTTAGGCTTGACAGGCAGGCTAGAAAAACTGTTTTTT.